This T cell receptor (beta chain) was identified in a study of response to subunit inactivated influenza vaccine. Findings and caveats of the study: The study's authors posited that every seasonal influenza vaccination enlists few new T cells.

TCRdb passed the RT-PCR reads through MiXCR, listing each CDR3 protein once. The sample lists about 310,000 distinct CDR3 sequences, 21% occurring once. This clonotype has just a few counts. What it binds is unknown. The V end lost 5 bases, the J end lost 7 bases, and 15 bases lay between the germline ends. CDR1 is MNHEY, CDR2 SMNVEV, per germline (reference sequence). The CDR3 runs to 15 residues. The rearrangement links TRBV27 to TRBJ1-6; the D is unclear. The sequence was collected from a man aged 50 to 69 who received an inactivated influenza vaccine. The sequencing used PBMCs from blood, collected about 19 months after vaccination. The CDR3 protein is CASSPHPRVNSPLHF. In nucleotides, the CDR3 is TGTGCCAGCAGTCCCCATCCCCGGGTCAATTCACCCCTCCACTTT.